These T cell receptor beta chains were read from a single sample in a study of cytomegalovirus exposure and HLA in healthy donors. The method was immunoSEQ multiplex PCR; TCRdb's version includes in-frame clones alone and lacks a portion of them. This sample has tens of thousands of clones, with over 60% found just once. The sample comprised PBMCs. These receptors were obtained from a woman aged 45-60 years in good health and CMV-seropositive. Both conserved end residues are part of each CDR3. A D gene is named only where the DNA matches it firmly. A clone size is listed for some rows: how often the clone was seen (once, few, many), or a class if it is expanded.

j_gene | abundance | d_gene | v_gene | CDR3nt | CDR3aa
TRBJ2-2 | few | . | TRBV9 | TGTGCCAGCAGCGCCTACCTCGACACCGGGGAGCTGTTTTTT | CASSAYLDTGELFF
TRBJ2-3 | . | TRBD2 | TRBV14 | TGTGCCAGCAGCGATCGACTAGCGTTCACAGATACGCAGTATTTT | CASSDRLAFTDTQYF
TRBJ1-6 | . | . | TRBV2 | TGTGCCAGCAGCCCAACGGAGGATTCACCCCTCCACTTT | CASSPTEDSPLHF
TRBJ2-2 | . | TRBD2 | TRBV5-1 | TGCGCCAGCAGCTTGGTTAGCGGGAGCACCGGGGAGCTGTTTTTT | CASSLVSGSTGELFF
TRBJ1-2 | few | . | TRBV5-1 | TGCGCCAGTAGCGCACAGGGAGCTGGCTACACCTTC | CASSAQGAGYTF
TRBJ2-1 | . | . | TRBV10-3 | TGTGCCATCAACTCAGGGTCTTACAATGAGCAGTTCTTC | CAINSGSYNEQFF
TRBJ1-6 | . | TRBD1 | TRBV9 | TGTGCCAGCAGCGACGGGACAGGAGGTTTGTCCTATAATTCACCCCTCCACTTT | CASSDGTGGLSYNSPLHF
TRBJ1-5 | . | TRBD1 | TRBV7-2 | TGTGCCAGCAGCTTATTTGACAGGGGCAATCAGCCCCAGCATTTT | CASSLFDRGNQPQHF
TRBJ2-1 | . | TRBD2 | TRBV11-2 | TGTGCCAGCAGCTCACCTCCACCTGTCGGGGGGGCAGATGAGCAGTTCTTC | CASSSPPPVGGADEQFF
TRBJ1-4 | . | . | TRBV30 | TGTGCCTGGAGACAGCTTGCAACTAATGAAAAACTGTTTTTT | CAWRQLATNEKLFF
TRBJ1-5 | . | TRBD1 | TRBV7-2 | TGTGCCAGCAGCTCCGGGGACAGAAATAGCAATCAGCCCCAGCATTTT | CASSSGDRNSNQPQHF
TRBJ2-5 | . | . | TRBV5-4 | TGTGCCAGCAGCCCAAACAGGGTAGAGACCCAGTACTTC | CASSPNRVETQYF
TRBJ1-2 | . | . | TRBV5-6 | TGTGCCAGCAGCTTGGGAGTGGACATTCGAGAGGACTACACCTTC | CASSLGVDIREDYTF